This T cell receptor (beta chain) was retrieved from a study of blood T cell repertoires in COVID-19. Study background: Sample material is recorded as cDNA or gDNA derived from T cells, B-cell-depleted T cells, or PBMCs.

Per the original data handling: Amplification with reference gene primers provided the estimates of nucleated cell counts. Measured with immunoSEQ multiplex PCR; TCRdb has only the in-frame clones, and not every one. From that table come the V and J calls and clone size; the DNA was used to work out D and trimming. The sample lists some 56,000 clones, approximately 85% seen once, with just under 25% in the top ten. CDR1 is SNHLY and CDR2 is FYNNEI in the germline V gene. CDR3 size: 16 residues. The trim removed 6 bases at V and 6 bases at J, leaving 16 bases unmatched. The chain recombines TRBV2 with TRBJ1-2, with 7 bases lining up with TRBD1. The TCR sequence derives from a woman of 80 years or more with acute or convalescent COVID-19. The specimen was peripheral blood. Written as DNA, the CDR3 is TGTGCCAGCAGCCTTCTTAAAGCTGACAGGGTAAATGGCTACACCTTC. Protein product: CASSLLKADRVNGYTF. Full variable domain (missing parts from reference TRBV2 and TRBJ1-2): EPEVTQTPSHQVTQMGQEVILRCVPISNHLYFYWYRQILGQKVEFLVSFYNNEISEKSEIFDDQFSVERPDGSNFTLKIRSTKLEDSAMYFCASSLLKADRVNGYTFGSGTRLTVV.